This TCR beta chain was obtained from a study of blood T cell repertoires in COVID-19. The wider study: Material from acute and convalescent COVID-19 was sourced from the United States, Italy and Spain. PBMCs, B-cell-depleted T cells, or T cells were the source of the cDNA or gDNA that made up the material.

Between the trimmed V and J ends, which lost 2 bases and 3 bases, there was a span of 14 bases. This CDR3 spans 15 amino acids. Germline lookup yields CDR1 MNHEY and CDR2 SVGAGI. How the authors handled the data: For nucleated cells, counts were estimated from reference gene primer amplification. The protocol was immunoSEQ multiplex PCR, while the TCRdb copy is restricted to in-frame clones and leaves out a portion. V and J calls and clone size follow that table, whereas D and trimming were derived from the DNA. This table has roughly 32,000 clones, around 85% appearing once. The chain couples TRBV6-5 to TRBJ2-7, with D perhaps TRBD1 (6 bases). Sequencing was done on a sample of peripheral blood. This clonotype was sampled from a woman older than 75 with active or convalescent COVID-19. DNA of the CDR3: TGTGCCAGCAGTTACCATGGACAGAAAGACTACGAGCAGTACTTC. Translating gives CASSYHGQKDYEQYF.